The rows below give T cell receptor beta chains drawn from one sample of a study of OX40 agonist ivuxolimab in advanced cancers. Here immunoSEQ multiplex PCR was the method, and the copy in TCRdb shows in-frame clones only, minus some. This sample carries 76,000 or so clones, approximately 85% of them seen once, and the ten largest clones take approximately 0.63%. Sequencing was performed on CD4+ or CD8+ T cells sorted from blood, taken in a trial of the OX40 agonist ivuxolimab. The origin of the receptors is an adult with an advanced solid tumor such as melanoma, head and neck, liver or kidney cancer. Each CDR3 is given with its conserved first and last residue. D genes are given only for firm matches. Some rows mark clone size as missing; the rest say once, few, many or name a class of expanded clone.

CDR3 protein	CDR3 DNA	clone size	V gene	J gene	D gene
CASSTPWGGPGETQYF	TGTGCCAGCAGCACCCCCTGGGGGGGGCCGGGGGAGACCCAGTACTTC	.	TRBV9	TRBJ2-5	.
CASTPGLAGGFNNEQFF	TGTGCCAGCACCCCCGGACTAGCGGGGGGATTCAACAATGAGCAGTTCTTC	.	TRBV7-2	TRBJ2-1	TRBD2
CAITPGGTRGTGELFF	TGTGCCATCACCCCGGGGGGGACCAGGGGCACCGGGGAGCTGTTTTTT	.	TRBV10-3	TRBJ2-2	TRBD2
CASGMGTAFLEKLFF	TGTGCTAGTGGGATGGGGACGGCTTTCTTGGAAAAACTGTTTTTT	.	TRBV12-5	TRBJ1-4	.
CASSVGRLSNSPLHF	TGTGCCAGCAGCGTAGGGCGCCTCTCCAATTCACCCCTCCACTTT	.	TRBV9	TRBJ1-6	.
CASSFSGGGETQYF	TGTGCCAGCAGCTTTAGCGGGGGGGGCGAGACCCAGTACTTC	once	TRBV9	TRBJ2-5	TRBD2
CAISATGQGTDTQYF	TGTGCCATCAGTGCGACGGGACAGGGGACAGATACGCAGTATTTT	.	TRBV10-3	TRBJ2-3	TRBD1
CASSLADRDSDTQYF	TGTGCCAGCAGCTTAGCCGACAGGGACTCAGATACGCAGTATTTT	.	TRBV5-6	TRBJ2-3	.
CASSLVSGTAYNEQFF	TGTGCCAGTAGTCTCGTCTCCGGGACAGCATACAATGAGCAGTTCTTC	few	TRBV19	TRBJ2-1	TRBD1
CASRTRDSSLGEQFF	TGTGCCAGCAGGACTCGGGACTCCTCCTTGGGGGAGCAGTTCTTC	once	TRBV6-1	TRBJ2-1	.
CASSTSLVGGTEAFF	TGTGCCAGCAGTACCTCTCTAGTTGGCGGGACCGAAGCTTTCTTT	.	TRBV6-5	TRBJ1-1	.
CASSLRWGPTSGGVLYEQYF	TGCGCCAGCAGCCTTCGATGGGGCCCGACTAGCGGGGGTGTTCTCTACGAGCAGTACTTC	.	TRBV4-1	TRBJ2-7	TRBD2
CASSPPGQGPTGELFF	TGCGCCAGCAGCCCGCCGGGACAGGGTCCCACCGGGGAGCTGTTTTTT	.	TRBV5-1	TRBJ2-2	TRBD1
CASSARTGQNMGGYTF	TGTGCCAGCAGCGCACGGACAGGGCAGAACATGGGGGGCTACACCTTC	.	TRBV9	TRBJ1-2	TRBD1
CATSSGTAGVYGYTF	TGTGCCACCAGCTCCGGGACAGCGGGAGTCTATGGCTACACCTTC	.	TRBV15	TRBJ1-2	TRBD1
CASSFPDRPGGGYTF	TGTGCCAGCAGCTTTCCCGACAGGCCAGGGGGTGGCTACACCTTC	.	TRBV7-2	TRBJ1-2	TRBD1
CASSLLAGESDTQYF	TGTGCCAGCAGCTTGCTAGCGGGGGAGTCTGATACGCAGTATTTT	.	TRBV5-6	TRBJ2-3	TRBD2
CASSYPFAAEAFF	TGTGCCAGCAGTTACCCGTTCGCGGCTGAAGCTTTCTTT	few	TRBV6-5	TRBJ1-1	.
CASSQVSETQYF	TGTGCCAGCAGCCAAGTTTCGGAGACCCAGTACTTC	few	TRBV14	TRBJ2-5	.
CAWSPWTGFNEKLFF	TGTGCCTGGAGCCCCTGGACGGGCTTTAATGAAAAACTGTTTTTT	.	TRBV30	TRBJ1-4	.
CASSWGQRDPVQYF	TGTGCCAGCAGCTGGGGCCAAAGGGACCCCGTTCAGTATTTT	.	TRBV7-9	TRBJ2-3	.
CAWRPSGARGFF	TGTGCCTGGAGACCCTCGGGGGCCCGCGGGTTCTTC	.	TRBV30	TRBJ2-1	.
CASGLVPLRLGWRIDNTGELFF	TGTGCTAGTGGTTTGGTACCCCTAAGACTAGGCTGGAGGATTGACAACACCGGGGAGCTGTTTTTT	.	TRBV12-5	TRBJ2-2	.
CASSGPNYGYTF	TGTGCCAGCAGCGGCCCCAACTATGGCTACACCTTC	.	TRBV25-1	TRBJ1-2	.
CASINRGRNTIYF	TGTGCCAGCATAAACAGGGGGCGAAACACCATATATTTT	.	TRBV6-5	TRBJ1-3	TRBD1
CASSASGFVYNEQFF	TGTGCCAGCAGCGCGTCAGGGTTCGTCTACAATGAGCAGTTCTTC	.	TRBV7-9	TRBJ2-1	.